This entry lists 25 T cell receptor beta chains sequenced from one sample in a study of identical twins. TCRdb re-called the 5' RACE reads with MiXCR, one entry per CDR3 protein. Of around 960,000 distinct CDR3 sequences detected, about 12% appear once; the ten largest clones hold around 1.6%. These sequences were also reported in another study, on yellow fever vaccine responses in identical twins.

Sequencing was done on a sample of PBMCs. These receptors were taken from a woman aged 18-30 years in good health.

This sequence joins TRBV7-3 and TRBJ1-3; D unresolved. CDR3 length equals 21 residues. V was pared by 1 base and J by 3 bases, with 28 bases between. CDR1 and CDR2 from the germline V gene are SGHTA and FQGTGA. The CDR3 DNA sequence: TGTGCCAGCAGCTTAATATATCGGCAGTATGGTGCCTGCTACTGTGGAAACACCATATATTTT. Protein product: CASSLIYRQYGACYCGNTIYF.

The chain employs TRBV27 and TRBJ2-3; maybe TRBD1 (6 bases). Trimming cost V 5 bases and J 6 bases, with 9 bases left between them. The CDR3 is 12 amino acids. The germline V gene encodes CDR1 MNHEY and CDR2 SMNVEV (reference sequence). The CDR3 sequence is CASSGGRDTQYF. The CDR3 DNA reads as TGTGCCAGCAGTGGGGGCCGGGATACGCAGTATTTT.

This chain connects TRBV20-1 to TRBJ1-5, with D possibly being TRBD1 (6 bases). This CDR3 has 12 amino acids. The germline CDR1 and CDR2 sequences are DFQATT and SNEGSKA (reference sequence). V lost 3 bases and J lost 5, with 8 bases in between. The CDR3 reads CSASSGDQPQHF. CDR3 coding DNA: TGCAGTGCTAGTTCAGGGGATCAGCCCCAGCATTTT.

This clonotype was observed a handful of times. The chain joins TRBV20-1 to TRBJ1-2, with 12 bases lining up with TRBD1. J gave up 5 bases and V 6 bases, and 7 bases lay outside the gene matches. The CDR3 has 14 residues. Germline lookup yields CDR1 DFQATT and CDR2 SNEGSKA (reference sequence). This CDR3 is CSAGTGGGRYGYTF. The CDR3 DNA follows: TGCAGTGCCGGGACAGGGGGCGGAAGGTATGGCTACACCTTC.

There are many counts of this clonotype. CDR3 nucleotide sequence: TGTGCCAGCAGTCCCCCCCGCGGGAGTTTCCACGAGCAGTACTTC. Its protein product is CASSPPRGSFHEQYF. The V call is TRBV12-3 or TRBV12-4, the J call TRBJ2-7; TRBD2 matches at 7 bases. The CDR3 loop spans 15 amino acids. V shed 5 bases and J 5 bases; nucleotides not matched to a gene: 12.

This clonotype came up a few times. The chain combines TRBV11-2 with TRBJ2-2; no clear D. Germline V gene lookup returns CDR1 SGHAT and CDR2 FQNNGV. Between the trimmed V and J ends, which lost 2 bases and 6 bases, there was a span of 7 bases. This CDR3 spans 13 amino acids. The CDR3 sequence is CASSLRAAGELFF. Here the CDR3 DNA reads TGTGCCAGCAGCTTAAGAGCCGCCGGGGAGCTGTTTTTT.

Many counts were recorded for this clonotype. The V call is TRBV28, the J call TRBJ2-1, with 9 bases aligning to TRBD2. The CDR3 spans 15 residues. Losses at the gene ends were 5 bases for V and 8 bases for J; bases not matched to a gene: 10. Germline CDR1 is MDHEN and CDR2 is SYDVKM. CDR3 DNA sequence: TGTGCCAGCAGTCCCGGGACTAGCTCCTTCGATGAGCAGTTCTTC. This sequence encodes CASSPGTSSFDEQFF.

The chain couples TRBV6-5 to TRBJ2-3, with 10 nucleotides matching TRBD2. Germline V gene sequence: CDR1 MNHEY, CDR2 SVGAGI. This CDR3 has 16 residues. The V and J ends lost 3 bases and 1 base, in that order; junction bases with no gene match: 4. CDR3 residues: CASSYVAGGRTDTQYF. The DNA of the CDR3 is TGTGCCAGCAGTTATGTAGCGGGGGGTCGCACAGATACGCAGTATTTT.

The V and J genes are TRBV29-1 and TRBJ2-1, with TRBD2 matching over 10 bases. After removal of 4 bases from V and 8 bases from J, the junction contained 8 bases not matched to a gene. Germline V CDR1 and CDR2: SQVTM, ANQGSEA. The length of the CDR3 is 14 residues. The CDR3 nucleotides read TGCAGCGTTGCGTCTAGCGGGAGCATCTATGAGCAGTTCTTC. It is translated as CSVASSGSIYEQFF.

There are a few counts of this clonotype. The V call is TRBV2, the J call TRBJ2-5; D is unresolved. The length of the CDR3 is 15 residues. V lost 5 bases to trimming and J lost 4 bases, with 17 bases between them. The germline V gene encodes CDR1 SNHLY and CDR2 FYNNEI. CDR3 DNA: TGTGCCAGCAGTTCCTCCCCCGGTAATGGAGAGACCCAGTACTTC. Its translation: CASSSSPGNGETQYF.

This clonotype has a handful of counts. The chain joins TRBV7-3 to TRBJ2-2; 11 bases match TRBD2. Germline-derived CDR1 and CDR2 are SGHTA and FQGTGA. J was trimmed by 1 base and V by 4 bases; bases with no gene match: 11. This CDR3 is built from 19 residues. The DNA for the CDR3 is TGTGCCAGCAGCTATTCCGCGGCTAGCGGGAGGAGGAACACCGGGGAGCTGTTTTTT. Its translation is CASSYSAASGRRNTGELFF.

This clonotype has more than one count but fewer than ten. The J gene is TRBJ1-1, the V gene TRBV7-2, with D uncertain. Germline V gives CDR1 SGHTA, CDR2 FQGNSA. This CDR3 spans 15 amino acids. The V end was cut by 3 bases, the J end by 0 bases, with 11 bases between. The CDR3 here is CASSFQAEMNTEAFF. In DNA form, the CDR3 reads TGTGCCAGCAGCTTCCAGGCGGAAATGAACACTGAAGCTTTCTTT.

This clonotype has more than one count but fewer than ten. This chain joins TRBV29-1 and TRBJ1-1, with D tentatively TRBD1 (5 bases). Germline loops: CDR1 SQVTM, CDR2 ANQGSEA. Between the trimmed V and J ends, which lost 5 bases and 1 base, there was a span of 17 bases. This CDR3 spans 15 amino acids. The CDR3 is CSVPWQGGPNTEAFF. CDR3 DNA sequence: TGCAGCGTTCCATGGCAGGGAGGGCCGAACACTGAAGCTTTCTTT.

This clonotype was recorded a few times. This chain joins TRBV28 and TRBJ2-3, with 9 bases fitting TRBD2. Per the germline V gene, CDR1 is MDHEN and CDR2 is SYDVKM. CDR3 length: 15 residues. J lost 0 bases, V lost 10 bases, and 8 bases had no gene match. DNA for the CDR3: TGTGCCACCCTCGAGCGGGGGGCTAGCACAGATACGCAGTATTTT. Translated, it gives CATLERGASTDTQYF. Full variable domain (missing parts from reference TRBV28 and TRBJ2-3): DVKVTQSSRYLVKRTGEKVFLECVQDMDHENMFWYRQDPGLGLRLIYFSYDVKMKEKGDIPEGYSVSREKKERFSLILESASTNQTSMYLCATLERGASTDTQYFGPGTRLTVL.

The chain joins TRBV3-1 to TRBJ2-2; 12 bases are a match to TRBD2. Trimming cost V 7 bases and J 4 bases; bases outside gene matches: 10. Germline V gene data show CDR1 as LGHDT and CDR2 as YNNKEL (reference sequence). The CDR3 is 17 residues long. The CDR3 reads CASTPSSGGALTGELFF. The CDR3 DNA follows: TGTGCCAGCACCCCATCTAGCGGGGGGGCCCTCACCGGGGAGCTGTTTTTT.

This clonotype was seen at least ten times. The genes are TRBV29-1 and TRBJ2-5; 7 bases map to TRBD1. Unmatched junction bases numbered 7, after V lost 1 base and J lost 2 bases. There are 15 residues in the CDR3. The germline V gene has CDR1 SQVTM and CDR2 ANQGSEA. The CDR3 protein is CSVEVVGTAQETQYF. In nucleotides, the CDR3 is TGCAGCGTTGAAGTGGTAGGGACAGCTCAAGAGACCCAGTACTTC.

The chain employs TRBV3-1 and TRBJ2-7; TRBD1 is a possible D gene (5 bases). The germline gives CDR1 LGHDT, CDR2 YNNKEL (reference sequence). The CDR3 extends over 14 amino acids. The V end was cut by 0 bases, the J end by 6 bases, with 12 bases between. In nucleotides, the CDR3 is TGTGCCAGCAGCCAAGACCCAGGGTTAGGCGAGCAGTACTTC. Translated: CASSQDPGLGEQYF.

The rearrangement joins TRBV6-1 to TRBJ2-3; 13 nucleotides line up with TRBD2. Per germline, CDR1 MNHNS and CDR2 SASEGT. V was pared by 6 bases and J by 6 bases, with 6 bases of the junction left unmatched. The CDR3 loop spans 15 amino acids. Written as DNA, the CDR3 is TGTGCCAGCAGGCAACTAGCGGGAGGGCCGGATACGCAGTATTTT. Its translation: CASRQLAGGPDTQYF.

The table lists this clonotype with many counts. The rearrangement uses TRBV12-3 or TRBV12-4 and TRBJ1-1; maybe TRBD1 (5 bases). This CDR3 contains 13 residues. V shed 11 bases and J shed 5 bases, with 18 bases lying between them. The CDR3 sequence: CAGSFGEGTEAFF. The CDR3 DNA reads as TGTGCCGGATCCTTTGGTGAGGGGACTGAAGCTTTCTTT.

This rearrangement joins TRBV6-5 to TRBJ2-5; tentative D call: TRBD1 (5 bases). The CDR3 contains 16 residues. V lost 0 bases to trimming and J lost 5 bases, with 16 bases between them. CDR1 and CDR2 from the germline V gene are MNHEY and SVGAGI. The CDR3 sequence: CASSYSGRQPTETQYF. The CDR3 DNA is TGTGCCAGCAGTTACTCTGGCCGACAGCCGACGGAGACCCAGTACTTC.

At least ten counts were recorded for this clonotype. V and J are TRBV12-3 or TRBV12-4 and TRBJ2-7; 11 bases map to TRBD2. The CDR3 has 15 residues. The V and J ends lost 2 bases and 6 bases, in that order; junction bases with no gene match: 6. CDR3 nucleotide sequence: TGTGCCAGCAGTTTACCCTTAGCGGGAGGGGGCGAGCAGTACTTC. Its protein product is CASSLPLAGGGEQYF.

CDR3 sequence (DNA): TGTGCCAGCAGCTTGCGAGCCAGCGGGAGGCTAACACTACAGCTGGGGGAGCTGTTTTTT. It encodes CASSLRASGRLTLQLGELFF. The rearrangement uses TRBV7-8 and TRBJ2-2; 9 bases match TRBD2. The V gene's germline CDR1 is SGHVS and CDR2 FQNEAQ. This CDR3 has 20 amino acids. Trimming removed 3 bases from V and 8 bases from J; junction bases left unmatched: 22.

This clonotype was observed at least ten times. The chain links TRBV12-3 or TRBV12-4 to TRBJ2-7, with 7 bases that match TRBD1. This CDR3 region has 14 residues. Trimming at V came to 2 bases and at J to 0 bases, leaving 1 base not matched to a gene. This CDR3 is CASSLQGVSYEQYV. The CDR3 DNA reads as TGTGCCAGCAGTTTACAGGGGGTCTCCTACGAGCAGTACGTC.

The CDR3 loop is CASSLAASQGEKLFF. The CDR3 nucleotides are TGCGCCAGCAGCTTGGCCGCCAGTCAGGGTGAAAAACTGTTTTTT. The chain couples TRBV5-1 to TRBJ1-4, with D tentatively TRBD1 (5 bases). The CDR3 consists of 15 residues. V was trimmed by 0 bases and J by 7 bases, leaving 13 bases between them. Germline CDR1 is SGHRS and CDR2 is YFSETQ.

This clonotype came up a few times. This chain's CDR3 is CATSDSWTGTGIYNEQFF. CDR3 in DNA: TGTGCCACCAGTGATTCCTGGACGGGGACAGGGATCTACAATGAGCAGTTCTTC. V and J are TRBV24-1 and TRBJ2-1; 9 nucleotides align to TRBD1. Germline values: CDR1 KGHDR, CDR2 SFDVKD. J was trimmed by 3 bases and V by 2 bases; bases with no gene match: 10. The CDR3 sequence is 18 residues long.